This T cell receptor beta chain comes out of a study of T cell repertoires in cytomegalovirus infection (dated 2019 in TCRdb). Context from the whole study: The HLA type of each donor mattered for the analysis, because public TCR beta signatures pointed to carriage of CMV infection along with the matching HLA type.

Summary of the overall study and its limitations: Cumulative frequency of public TCR beta family members discriminated carriers of CMV infection plus the relevant HLA type in this cohort and an independent approximately 370-donor cohort. The ex vivo response was dominated by HLA-C-restricted CMV-specific TCR beta clonotypes, which also provided the single most frequent clonotype in two of eight donors.

V drops 1 base and J drops 1 base, leaving 10 bases in between. The CDR3 runs 16 amino acids, cysteine and phenylalanine included. The retained sequence is limited to the CDR3, 48 bases, with the frame set at the first base. CDR1 and CDR2, per the germline V gene, are SGHNT and YENEEA. The sequencer listed for this sample is Illumina HiSeq 1500. TCRdb reprocessed the public reads (quality trimming at Q25 with fastp, clone calling with MiXCR) and kept in-frame beta chains. Here each entry gathers all rows of one CDR3 protein and keeps the most common genes and DNA. For this sample there are approximately 190,000 distinct CDR3 sequences; under 30% appear just once. The ten largest clones add up to about 28% of the sample. With regard to this clonotype: This clone's antigen is unknown. No much larger clone exists at a distance of one base, and base qualities are not known.

The clonotype originates from a human donor in good health (CMV status not recorded). Some clones in this sample may be carry-over from other donors' samples. The V gene is TRBV11-3 and the J gene is TRBJ2-2; the D segment is perhaps TRBD1 or TRBD2, each sharing 5 matched bases. The specimen was PBMCs. Here is the DNA: TGTGCCAGCAGCTTAGGGGGCGGGCAGAACACCGGGGAGCTGTTTTTT. It translates as CASSLGGGQNTGELFF.